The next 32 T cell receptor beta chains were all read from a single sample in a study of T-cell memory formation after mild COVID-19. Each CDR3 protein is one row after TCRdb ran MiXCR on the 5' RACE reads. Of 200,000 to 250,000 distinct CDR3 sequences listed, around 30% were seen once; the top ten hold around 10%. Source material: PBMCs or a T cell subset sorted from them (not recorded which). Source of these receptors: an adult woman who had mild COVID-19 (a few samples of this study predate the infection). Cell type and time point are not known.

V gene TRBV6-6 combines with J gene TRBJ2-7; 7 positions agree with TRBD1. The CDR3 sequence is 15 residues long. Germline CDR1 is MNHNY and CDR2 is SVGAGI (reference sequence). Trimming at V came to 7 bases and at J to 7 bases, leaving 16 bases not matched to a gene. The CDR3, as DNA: TGTGCCAGCACCAAAGCACAGGGGATAGTTCGGGAGCAGTACTTC. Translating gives CASTKAQGIVREQYF.

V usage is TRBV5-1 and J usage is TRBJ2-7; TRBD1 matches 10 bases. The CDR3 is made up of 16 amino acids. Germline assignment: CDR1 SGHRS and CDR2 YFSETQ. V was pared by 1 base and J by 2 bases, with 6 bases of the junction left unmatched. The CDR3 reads CASSLSGTGDAYEQYF. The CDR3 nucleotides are TGCGCCAGCAGCTTGTCCGGGACAGGGGACGCCTACGAGCAGTACTTC.

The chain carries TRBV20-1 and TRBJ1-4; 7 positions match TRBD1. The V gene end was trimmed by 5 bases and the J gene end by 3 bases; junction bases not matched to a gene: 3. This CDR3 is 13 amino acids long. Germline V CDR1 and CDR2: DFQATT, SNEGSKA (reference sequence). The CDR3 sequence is CSAQTGSNEKLFF. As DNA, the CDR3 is TGCAGTGCTCAGACAGGGTCTAATGAAAAACTGTTTTTT.

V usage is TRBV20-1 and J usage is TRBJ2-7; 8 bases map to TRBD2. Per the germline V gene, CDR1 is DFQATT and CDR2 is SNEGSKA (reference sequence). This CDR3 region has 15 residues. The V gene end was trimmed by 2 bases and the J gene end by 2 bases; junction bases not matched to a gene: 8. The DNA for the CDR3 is TGCAGTGCTAGAAGCCCGGGGGGGCCCACCTACGAGCAGTACTTC. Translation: CSARSPGGPTYEQYF.

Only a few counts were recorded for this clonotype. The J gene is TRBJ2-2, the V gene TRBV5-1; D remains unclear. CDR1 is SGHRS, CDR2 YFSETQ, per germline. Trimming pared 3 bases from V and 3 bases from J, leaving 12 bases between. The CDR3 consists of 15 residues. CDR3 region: CASSWTIGDTGELFF. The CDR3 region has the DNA TGCGCCAGCAGCTGGACCATAGGAGACACCGGGGAGCTGTTTTTT.

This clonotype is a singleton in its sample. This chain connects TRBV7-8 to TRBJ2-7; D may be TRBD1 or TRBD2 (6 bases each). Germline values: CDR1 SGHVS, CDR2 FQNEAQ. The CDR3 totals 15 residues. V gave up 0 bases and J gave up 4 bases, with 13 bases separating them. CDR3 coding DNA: TGTGCCAGCAGCTTAGCGGAGGGACACATATACGAGCAGTACTTC. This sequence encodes CASSLAEGHIYEQYF.

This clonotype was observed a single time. The CDR3, as DNA: TGCAGTGCTAGCCAGGGGGCCGGGAACAATGAGCAGTTCTTC. Residues: CSASQGAGNNEQFF. V and J are TRBV20-1 and TRBJ2-1; 8 nucleotides line up with TRBD1. The germline CDR1 and CDR2 sequences are DFQATT and SNEGSKA (reference sequence). Trimming cost V 3 bases and J 5 bases; bases outside gene matches: 6. This CDR3 has 14 amino acids.

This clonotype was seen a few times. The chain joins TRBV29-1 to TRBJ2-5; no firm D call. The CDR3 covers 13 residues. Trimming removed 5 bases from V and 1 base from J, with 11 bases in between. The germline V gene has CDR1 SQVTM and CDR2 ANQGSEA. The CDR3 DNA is TGCAGCGTTTATGCAACGGTCCAAGAGACCCAGTACTTC. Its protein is CSVYATVQETQYF.

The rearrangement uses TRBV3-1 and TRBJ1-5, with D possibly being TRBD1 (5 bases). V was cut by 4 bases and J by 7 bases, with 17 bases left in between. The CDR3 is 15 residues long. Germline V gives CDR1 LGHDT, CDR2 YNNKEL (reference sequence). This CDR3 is CASSPSPGGGQPQHF. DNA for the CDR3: TGTGCCAGCAGCCCAAGCCCCGGGGGTGGACAGCCCCAGCATTTT.

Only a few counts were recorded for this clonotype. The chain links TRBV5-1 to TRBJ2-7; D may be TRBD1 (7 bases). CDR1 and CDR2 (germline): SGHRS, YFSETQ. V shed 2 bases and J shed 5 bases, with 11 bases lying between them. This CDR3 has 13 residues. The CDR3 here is CASSFRRGDEQYF. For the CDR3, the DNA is TGCGCCAGCAGCTTCCGCAGGGGGGACGAGCAGTACTTC.

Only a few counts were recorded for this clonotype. The chain's CDR3 is CASSYSGGGNEQFF. Here the CDR3 DNA reads TGTGCCAGCAGTTACTCCGGGGGCGGCAATGAGCAGTTCTTC. V gene TRBV6-5 combines with J gene TRBJ2-1; D is tentatively TRBD1 or TRBD2 (6 bases each). V gave up 0 bases and J gave up 6 bases, with 9 bases separating them. CDR3 size: 14 residues. Germline assignment: CDR1 MNHEY and CDR2 SVGAGI.

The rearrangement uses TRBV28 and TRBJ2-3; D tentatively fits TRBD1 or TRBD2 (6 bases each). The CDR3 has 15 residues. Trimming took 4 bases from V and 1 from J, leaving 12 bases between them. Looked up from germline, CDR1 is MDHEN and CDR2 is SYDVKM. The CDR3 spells CASSSGGQGTDTQYF. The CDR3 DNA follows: TGTGCCAGCAGTTCCGGGGGACAAGGCACAGATACGCAGTATTTT.

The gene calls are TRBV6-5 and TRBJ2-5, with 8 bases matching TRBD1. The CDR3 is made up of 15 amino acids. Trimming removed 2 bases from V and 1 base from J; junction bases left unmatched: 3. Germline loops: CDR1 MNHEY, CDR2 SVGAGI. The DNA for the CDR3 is TGTGCCAGCAGTTACCTGGGGACAGGCCAAGAGACCCAGTACTTC. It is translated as CASSYLGTGQETQYF.

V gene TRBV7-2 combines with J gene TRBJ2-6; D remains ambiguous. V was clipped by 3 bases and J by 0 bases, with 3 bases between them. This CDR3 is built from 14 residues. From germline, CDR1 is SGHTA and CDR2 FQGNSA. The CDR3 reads CASSFSSGANVLTF. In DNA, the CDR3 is TGTGCCAGCAGCTTTAGCTCTGGGGCCAACGTCCTGACTTTC.

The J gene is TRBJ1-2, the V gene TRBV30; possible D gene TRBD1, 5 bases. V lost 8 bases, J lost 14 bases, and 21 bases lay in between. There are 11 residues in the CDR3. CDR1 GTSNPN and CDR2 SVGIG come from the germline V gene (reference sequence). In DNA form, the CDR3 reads TGTGCCAGCCGACAGCCCCAACTCTATACCTTC. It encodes CASRQPQLYTF.

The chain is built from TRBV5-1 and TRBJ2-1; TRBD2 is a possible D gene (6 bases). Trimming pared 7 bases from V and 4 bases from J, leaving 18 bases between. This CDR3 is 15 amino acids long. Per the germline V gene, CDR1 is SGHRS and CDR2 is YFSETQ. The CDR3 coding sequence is TGCGCCAGCGGCTCGGCTAGCGTGAATTACAATGAGCAGTTCTTC. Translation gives CASGSASVNYNEQFF.

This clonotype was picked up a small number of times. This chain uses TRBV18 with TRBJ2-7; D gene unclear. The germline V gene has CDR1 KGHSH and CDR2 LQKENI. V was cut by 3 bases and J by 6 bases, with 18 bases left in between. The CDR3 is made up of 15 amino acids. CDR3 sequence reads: CASSPGFVSTGEQYF. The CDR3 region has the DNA TGTGCCAGCTCACCGGGGTTTGTTAGCACGGGCGAGCAGTACTTC.

CDR3 nucleotide sequence: TGCGCCAGCAGCTTGACCCCCGGCACACAAGAGACCCAGTACTTC. It translates to CASSLTPGTQETQYF. The gene calls are TRBV5-1 and TRBJ2-5; D remains ambiguous. Looked up from germline, CDR1 is SGHRS and CDR2 is YFSETQ. The CDR3 totals 15 residues. Trimming stripped 1 base from V and 2 bases from J, with 12 bases between.

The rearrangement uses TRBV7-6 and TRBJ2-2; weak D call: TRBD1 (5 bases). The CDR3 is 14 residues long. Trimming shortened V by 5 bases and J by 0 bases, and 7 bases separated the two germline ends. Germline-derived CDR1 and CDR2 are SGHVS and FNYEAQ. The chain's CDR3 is CASSQGANTGELFF. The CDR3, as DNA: TGTGCCAGCAGCCAAGGGGCGAACACCGGGGAGCTGTTTTTT.

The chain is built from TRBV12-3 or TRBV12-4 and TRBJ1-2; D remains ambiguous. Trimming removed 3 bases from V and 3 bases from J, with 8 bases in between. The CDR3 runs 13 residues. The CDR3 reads CASSFPNDYGYTF. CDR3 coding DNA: TGTGCCAGCAGTTTCCCAAACGACTATGGCTACACCTTC.

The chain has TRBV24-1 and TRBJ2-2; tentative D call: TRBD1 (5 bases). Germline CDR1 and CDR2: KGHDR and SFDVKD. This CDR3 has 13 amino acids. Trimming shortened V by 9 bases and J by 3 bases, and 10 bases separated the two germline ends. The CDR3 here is CATGQGDTGELFF. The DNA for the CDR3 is TGTGCCACCGGTCAGGGTGACACCGGGGAGCTGTTTTTT.

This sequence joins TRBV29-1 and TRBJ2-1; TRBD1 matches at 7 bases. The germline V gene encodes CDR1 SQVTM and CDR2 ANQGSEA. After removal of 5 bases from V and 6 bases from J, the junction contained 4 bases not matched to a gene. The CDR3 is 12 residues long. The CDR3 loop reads CSVFSGGNEQFF. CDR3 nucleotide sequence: TGCAGCGTTTTTTCAGGGGGCAATGAGCAGTTCTTC.

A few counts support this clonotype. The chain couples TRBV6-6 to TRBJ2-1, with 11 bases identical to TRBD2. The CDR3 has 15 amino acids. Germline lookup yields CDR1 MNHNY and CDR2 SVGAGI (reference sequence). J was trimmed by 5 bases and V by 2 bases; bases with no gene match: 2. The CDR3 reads CASSYGTSGHNEQFF. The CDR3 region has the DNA TGTGCCAGCAGTTACGGGACTAGCGGACACAATGAGCAGTTCTTC.

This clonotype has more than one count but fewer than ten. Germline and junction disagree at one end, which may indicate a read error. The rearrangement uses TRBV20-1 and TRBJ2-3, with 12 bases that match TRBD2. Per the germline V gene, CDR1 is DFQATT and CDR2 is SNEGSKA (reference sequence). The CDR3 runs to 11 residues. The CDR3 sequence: CSAKGLAGLRF. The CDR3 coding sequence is TGCAGTGCGAAAGGACTAGCGGGACTTCGTTTT.

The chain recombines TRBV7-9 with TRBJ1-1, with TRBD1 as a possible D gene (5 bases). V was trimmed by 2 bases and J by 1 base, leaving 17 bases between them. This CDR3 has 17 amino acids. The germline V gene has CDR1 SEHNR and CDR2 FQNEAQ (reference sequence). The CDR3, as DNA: TGTGCCAGCAGCTTATGGGCGTGGGGCAGGGAGAACACTGAAGCTTTCTTT. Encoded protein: CASSLWAWGRENTEAFF.

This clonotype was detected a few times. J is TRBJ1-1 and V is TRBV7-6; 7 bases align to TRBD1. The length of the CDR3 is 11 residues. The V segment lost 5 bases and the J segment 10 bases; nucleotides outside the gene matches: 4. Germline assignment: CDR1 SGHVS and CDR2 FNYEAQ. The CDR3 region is CASSPRGRAFF. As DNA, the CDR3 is TGTGCCAGCAGCCCCAGGGGGAGAGCTTTCTTT.

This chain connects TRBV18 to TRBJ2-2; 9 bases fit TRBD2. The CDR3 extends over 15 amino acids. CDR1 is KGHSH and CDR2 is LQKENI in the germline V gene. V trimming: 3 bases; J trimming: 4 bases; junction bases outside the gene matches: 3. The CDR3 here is CASSPASGTTGELFF. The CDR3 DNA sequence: TGTGCCAGCTCACCGGCTAGCGGGACCACCGGGGAGCTGTTTTTT.

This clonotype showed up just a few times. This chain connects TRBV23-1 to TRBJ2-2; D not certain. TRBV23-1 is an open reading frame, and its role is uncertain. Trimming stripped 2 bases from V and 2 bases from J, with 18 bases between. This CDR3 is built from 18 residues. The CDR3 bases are TGCGCCAGCAGTCAAACCACACTGGGCATGAAAAACACCGGGGAGCTGTTTTTT. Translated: CASSQTTLGMKNTGELFF.

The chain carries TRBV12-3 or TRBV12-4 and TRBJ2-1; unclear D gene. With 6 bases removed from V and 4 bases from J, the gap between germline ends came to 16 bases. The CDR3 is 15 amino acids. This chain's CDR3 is CASSFTLEVYNEQFF. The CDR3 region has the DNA TGTGCCAGCAGCTTTACCTTAGAGGTTTACAATGAGCAGTTCTTC.

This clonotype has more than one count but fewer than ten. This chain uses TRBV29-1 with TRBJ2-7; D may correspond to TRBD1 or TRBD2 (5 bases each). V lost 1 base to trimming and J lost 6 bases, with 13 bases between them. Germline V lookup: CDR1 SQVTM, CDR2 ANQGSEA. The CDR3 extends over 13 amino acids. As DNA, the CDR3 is TGCAGCGTTGAAGCAGGGATGGGAGTCGAGCAGTACTTC. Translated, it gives CSVEAGMGVEQYF.

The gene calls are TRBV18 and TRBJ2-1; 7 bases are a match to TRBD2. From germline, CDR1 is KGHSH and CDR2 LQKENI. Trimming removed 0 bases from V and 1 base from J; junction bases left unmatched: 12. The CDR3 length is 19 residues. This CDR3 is CASSPPLGGGGDSYNEQFF. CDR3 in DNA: TGTGCCAGCTCACCACCTCTAGGCGGGGGAGGGGATTCCTACAATGAGCAGTTCTTC. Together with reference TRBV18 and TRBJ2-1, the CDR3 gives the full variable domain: NAGVMQNPRHLVRRRGQEARLRCSPMKGHSHVYWYRQLPEEGLKFMVYLQKENIIDESGMPKERFSAEFPKEGPSILRIQQVVRGDSAAYFCASSPPLGGGGDSYNEQFFGPGTRLTVL.

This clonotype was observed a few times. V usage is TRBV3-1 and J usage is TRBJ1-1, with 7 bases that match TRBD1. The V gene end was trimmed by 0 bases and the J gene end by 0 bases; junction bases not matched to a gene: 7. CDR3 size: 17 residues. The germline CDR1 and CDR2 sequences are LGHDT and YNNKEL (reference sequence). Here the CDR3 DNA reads TGTGCCAGCAGCCAAGATCTTGTGGGACAGCTGAACACTGAAGCTTTCTTT. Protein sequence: CASSQDLVGQLNTEAFF.